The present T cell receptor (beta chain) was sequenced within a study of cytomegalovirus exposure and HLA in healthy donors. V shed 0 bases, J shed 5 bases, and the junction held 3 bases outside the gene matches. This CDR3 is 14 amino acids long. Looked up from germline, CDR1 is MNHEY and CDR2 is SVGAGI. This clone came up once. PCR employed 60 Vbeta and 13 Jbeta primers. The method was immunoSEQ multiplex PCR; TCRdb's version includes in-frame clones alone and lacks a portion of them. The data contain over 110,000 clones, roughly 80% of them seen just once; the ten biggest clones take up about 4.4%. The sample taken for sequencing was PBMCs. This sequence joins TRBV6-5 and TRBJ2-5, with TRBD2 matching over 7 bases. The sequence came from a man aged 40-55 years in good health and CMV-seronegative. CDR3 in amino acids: CASSYSRGKETQYF. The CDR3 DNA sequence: TGTGCCAGCAGTTACTCGCGGGGGAAGGAGACCCAGTACTTC.